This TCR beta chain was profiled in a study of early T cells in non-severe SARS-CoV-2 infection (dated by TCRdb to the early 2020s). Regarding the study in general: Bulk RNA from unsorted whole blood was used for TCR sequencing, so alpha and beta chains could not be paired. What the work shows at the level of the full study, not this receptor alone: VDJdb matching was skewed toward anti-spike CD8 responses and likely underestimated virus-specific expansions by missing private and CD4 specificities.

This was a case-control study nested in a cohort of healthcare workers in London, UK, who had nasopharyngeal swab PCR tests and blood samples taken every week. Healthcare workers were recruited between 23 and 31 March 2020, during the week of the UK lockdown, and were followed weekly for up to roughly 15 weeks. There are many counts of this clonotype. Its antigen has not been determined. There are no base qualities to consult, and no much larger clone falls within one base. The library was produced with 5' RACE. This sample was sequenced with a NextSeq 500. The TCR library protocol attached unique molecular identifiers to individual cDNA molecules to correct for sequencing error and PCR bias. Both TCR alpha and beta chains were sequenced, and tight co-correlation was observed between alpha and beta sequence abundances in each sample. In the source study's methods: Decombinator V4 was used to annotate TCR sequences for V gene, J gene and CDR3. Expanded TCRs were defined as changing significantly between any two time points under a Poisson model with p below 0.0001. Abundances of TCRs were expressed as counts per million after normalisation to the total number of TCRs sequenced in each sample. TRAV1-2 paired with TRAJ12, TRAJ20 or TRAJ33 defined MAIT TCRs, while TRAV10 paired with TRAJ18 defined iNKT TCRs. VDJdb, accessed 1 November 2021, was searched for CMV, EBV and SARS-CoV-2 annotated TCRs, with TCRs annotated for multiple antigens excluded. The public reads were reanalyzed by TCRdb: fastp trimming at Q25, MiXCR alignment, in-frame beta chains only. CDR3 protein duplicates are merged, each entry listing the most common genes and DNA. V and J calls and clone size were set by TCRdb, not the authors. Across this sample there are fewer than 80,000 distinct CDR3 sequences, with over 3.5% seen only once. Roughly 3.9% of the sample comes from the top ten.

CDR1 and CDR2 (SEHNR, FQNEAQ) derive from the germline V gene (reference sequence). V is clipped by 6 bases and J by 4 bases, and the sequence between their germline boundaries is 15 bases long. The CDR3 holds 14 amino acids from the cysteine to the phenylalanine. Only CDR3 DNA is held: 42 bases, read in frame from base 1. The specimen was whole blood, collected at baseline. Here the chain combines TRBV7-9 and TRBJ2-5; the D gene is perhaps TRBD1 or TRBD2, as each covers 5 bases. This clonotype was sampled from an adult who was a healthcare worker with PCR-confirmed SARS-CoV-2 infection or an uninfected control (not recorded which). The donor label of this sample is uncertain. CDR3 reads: CASRAPGRGETQYF. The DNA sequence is TGTGCCAGCAGAGCTCCGGGACGGGGAGAGACCCAGTACTTC.